This TCR beta chain was sequenced in a study of OX40 agonist ivuxolimab in advanced cancers. At the level of the study: Having had anti-PD-1, anti-PD-L1 or anti-CTLA-4 therapy before was allowed, and around 44% had some. Findings and limits, study-wide: In a subset of nonresponders, normalized T-cell clonal expansion was also low. CD4+ and CD8+ T cells in blood underwent clonal expansion by week 6 at 0.1 to 3.0 mg/kg. Relative to CD4+ cells, CD8+ T cells on average had more expanded clones.

A word on this clone: The antigen is not known.

The assay was immunoSEQ multiplex PCR, and TCRdb's table has in-frame clones only and misses some. This table has roughly 30,000 clones, more than 90% appearing once. Sequenced material: CD4+ or CD8+ T cells sorted from blood, taken in a trial of the OX40 agonist ivuxolimab. The receptor's source is an adult with an advanced solid tumor such as melanoma, head and neck, liver or kidney cancer.

The CDR3 DNA reads TGTGCCAGCATAGGGACAGGGGATGCCAAAAACATTCAGTACTTC. This sequence encodes CASIGTGDAKNIQYF. The V call is TRBV2, the J call TRBJ2-4, with 10 bases that match TRBD1. The J segment lost 1 base and the V segment lost 7 bases, leaving 4 bases of the junction unmatched. Germline assignment: CDR1 SNHLY and CDR2 FYNNEI. The CDR3 has 15 residues. Variable domain in full (rest from reference TRBV2 and TRBJ2-4): EPEVTQTPSHQVTQMGQEVILRCVPISNHLYFYWYRQILGQKVEFLVSFYNNEISEKSEIFDDQFSVERPDGSNFTLKIRSTKLEDSAMYFCASIGTGDAKNIQYFGAGTRLSVL.